Listed below are T cell receptor beta chains from one sample, sequenced in a study of OX40 agonist ivuxolimab in advanced cancers. Sequencing used immunoSEQ multiplex PCR; TCRdb keeps in-frame clones, though not all of them. The sample has some 58,000 clones, around 88% seen once; the top ten hold around 0.61%. Sequenced material: CD4+ or CD8+ T cells sorted from blood, taken in a trial of the OX40 agonist ivuxolimab. All receptors derive from an adult with an advanced solid tumor such as melanoma, head and neck, liver or kidney cancer. Both conserved end residues are part of each CDR3. Fields, in order: V gene, J gene, CDR3 protein.

TRBV5-1	TRBJ2-5	CASSSTPGTQSRPETQYF
TRBV6-5	TRBJ2-5	CASSRELAETQYF
TRBV11-2	TRBJ2-2	CASSLEAGGRGGELFF
TRBV18	TRBJ1-4	CASSPPGAATNEKLFF
TRBV29-1	TRBJ2-6	CSVADIIGANVLTF
TRBV2	TRBJ2-7	CASSLQGTTYEQYF
TRBV2	TRBJ1-2	CASSEETGGYGYTF
TRBV28	TRBJ1-6	CASSSGLISPLHF
TRBV4-2	TRBJ2-7	CASSQVGGGTVGYEQYF
TRBV15	TRBJ1-1	CATSIGRVNTEAFF
TRBV6-5	-	CASSYRARGYEQYF
TRBV29-1	TRBJ1-1	CSHFGGYGDTEAFF
TRBV2	TRBJ2-3	CASSGSQDPFTQYF
TRBV6-5	TRBJ1-2	CASSPNRGYGYTF
TRBV5-4	TRBJ2-1	CASSLAPGEQFF
TRBV10-3	TRBJ2-3	CAISPGATDTQYF
TRBV10-3	TRBJ2-2	CAISRQGPRTGELFF
TRBV6-4	TRBJ2-7	CASSVVLGSGEQYF
TRBV7-9	TRBJ2-1	CASILAGEGSEQFF
TRBV30	TRBJ2-1	CAWSVGLAGVTGEQFF
TRBV25-1	TRBJ2-2	CASSGPPGLADTGELFF
TRBV7-9	TRBJ2-1	CASSSQVNEQFF
TRBV9	TRBJ2-3	CASSFGSLTDTQYF
TRBV30	TRBJ2-7	CAWSEGGSEQYF
TRBV5-8	TRBJ2-1	CASLRLHNEQFF
TRBV29-1	TRBJ1-2	CSVEGRGYTF
TRBV18	TRBJ1-1	CASSPVTGQHTEAFF
TRBV10-3	TRBJ2-7	CAISALTGVSYEQYF
TRBV5-6	TRBJ1-1	CASSTPGPNTEAFF
TRBV10-3	TRBJ1-1	CAIRPTGVNTEAFF
TRBV5-1	TRBJ1-4	CASSLGGYSAEKLFF
TRBV7-2	TRBJ2-5	CASSLLRTAQGTQYF
TRBV5-1	TRBJ2-7	CASSTLVGATYEQYF
TRBV6-5	TRBJ1-1	CASSRTFANTEAFF
TRBV30	TRBJ1-3	CAWRDLGSGNTIYF